The 23 T cell receptor beta chains below were found in one sample sequenced in a study of identical twins. TCRdb passed the 5' RACE reads through MiXCR, listing each CDR3 protein once. The table records roughly 490,000 distinct CDR3 sequences, 14% of them present only once. This sample also belongs to another study, concerning yellow fever vaccine responses in identical twins.

Sequencing was done on a sample of CD4+ T cells sorted from blood. These receptors came from a woman aged 18-30 years in good health.

This clonotype appeared a few times. The genes are TRBV6-2 or TRBV6-3 and TRBJ2-3; 12 bases agree with TRBD2. The V gene end was trimmed by 2 bases and the J gene end by 14 bases; junction bases not matched to a gene: 8. Looked up from germline, CDR1 is MNHEY and CDR2 is SVGEGT. The CDR3 has 14 amino acids. The CDR3 coding sequence is TGTGCCAGCAGTTACGGGACTAGCGGGTGGATTCCGTATTTT. This codes for CASSYGTSGWIPYF.

This clonotype was picked up a small number of times. The rearrangement joins TRBV4-3 to TRBJ2-1; 8 nucleotides agree with TRBD2. The germline V gene encodes CDR1 LGHNA and CDR2 YSLEER. This CDR3 has 16 amino acids. Trimming took 4 bases from V and 2 from J; bases not matched to a gene: 7. Here the CDR3 reads CASSRQAGVAYNEQFF. CDR3 coding DNA: TGCGCCAGCAGCCGGCAAGCGGGAGTTGCCTACAATGAGCAGTTCTTC.

The genes are TRBV11-3 and TRBJ2-3; 8 bases line up with TRBD2. This CDR3 has 17 residues. Per germline, CDR1 SGHNT and CDR2 YENEEA. V was pared by 5 bases and J by 4 bases, with 14 bases of the junction left unmatched. For the CDR3, the DNA is TGTGCCAGCAGCCCGGGGGGGGTGCCGGGAGGGGCAGATACGCAGTATTTT. This sequence encodes CASSPGGVPGGADTQYF.

The CDR3 sequence: CASSSVLGLIGYF. In DNA, the CDR3 is TGTGCCAGCAGCTCAGTCTTGGGACTAATTGGGTACTTC. This sequence joins TRBV7-6 and TRBJ2-5, with TRBD2 matching over 7 bases. The ends lost 4 bases at V and 13 bases at J; junction bases unmatched: 12. This CDR3 is built from 13 residues. Per the germline V gene, CDR1 is SGHVS and CDR2 is FNYEAQ.

The chain uses TRBV2 and TRBJ2-7; D ambiguous. Germline values: CDR1 SNHLY, CDR2 FYNNEI. The CDR3 runs to 13 residues. Trimming removed 1 base at V and 3 bases at J, with 7 bases between. This CDR3 reads CASSEGGRYEQYF. The CDR3 nucleotides are TGTGCCAGCAGTGAAGGGGGTCGCTACGAGCAGTACTTC.

There are a few counts of this clonotype. This chain uses TRBV7-8 with TRBJ2-7; D is possibly TRBD1 (5 bases). Trimming took 1 base from V and 3 from J, leaving 10 bases between them. The CDR3 is made up of 14 amino acids. From germline, CDR1 is SGHVS and CDR2 FQNEAQ. The DNA for the CDR3 is TGTGCCAGCAGCTTAGTCCCAGGGAACTACGAGCAGTACTTC. It yields the protein CASSLVPGNYEQYF.

This clonotype came up a few times. V gene TRBV29-1 combines with J gene TRBJ2-3; TRBD1 matches 9 bases. Trimming took 2 bases from V and 4 from J; bases not matched to a gene: 10. The length of the CDR3 is 16 residues. Germline V gene sequence: CDR1 SQVTM, CDR2 ANQGSEA. CDR3 protein: CSVEFGGQGAPDTQYF. As DNA, the CDR3 is TGCAGCGTTGAATTTGGGGGACAGGGTGCGCCAGATACGCAGTATTTT.

The J gene is TRBJ1-5, the V gene TRBV4-2; 7 bases are shared with TRBD1. The CDR3 totals 15 residues. CDR1 and CDR2 (germline): LGHNA, YNFKEQ. J gave up 5 bases and V 5 bases, and 9 bases lay outside the gene matches. In nucleotides, the CDR3 is TGTGCCAGCAGCGTCTCGACAGGGCCCGATCAGCCCCAGCATTTT. It yields the protein CASSVSTGPDQPQHF.

This clonotype was seen a few times. CDR3 region: CASSSTSGPNYEQYF. DNA for the CDR3: TGTGCCAGCAGCTCCACTAGCGGGCCAAACTACGAGCAGTACTTC. J is TRBJ2-7 and V is TRBV3-1; 9 bases align to TRBD2. The J segment lost 3 bases and the V segment lost 5 bases, leaving 8 bases of the junction unmatched. CDR3 size: 15 residues. Germline V gene sequence: CDR1 LGHDT, CDR2 YNNKEL (reference sequence).

The chain has TRBV29-1 and TRBJ1-5; D remains unclear. Germline values: CDR1 SQVTM, CDR2 ANQGSEA. V dropped 5 bases and J dropped 1 base, with 9 bases sitting between them. The length of the CDR3 is 13 residues. In DNA form, the CDR3 reads TGCAGCGTTCGGGGTTCCAGCAATCAGCCCCAGCATTTT. It translates to CSVRGSSNQPQHF.

The rearrangement links TRBV18 to TRBJ2-7; TRBD1 aligns across 7 bases. CDR1 KGHSH and CDR2 LQKENI come from the germline V gene. The CDR3 length is 13 residues. V lost 8 bases, J lost 7 bases, and 11 bases stayed unmatched. CDR3 sequence: CASQKTGISEQYF. The DNA of the CDR3 is TGTGCCAGCCAGAAGACAGGGATTTCGGAGCAGTACTTC.

The V call is TRBV7-2, the J call TRBJ2-7; 7 bases are a match to TRBD2. Germline CDR1 is SGHTA and CDR2 is FQGNSA. V was pared by 5 bases and J by 3 bases, with 10 bases of the junction left unmatched. The CDR3 totals 15 residues. The CDR3 DNA reads TGTGCCAGCAGCGTGACCGGGACTAACCGCTACGAGCAGTACTTC. Its translation is CASSVTGTNRYEQYF.

The chain has TRBV11-3 and TRBJ2-3; D unclear. CDR3 length: 12 amino acids. The V and J ends lost 5 bases and 3 bases respectively, with 6 bases between them. The germline V gene has CDR1 SGHNT and CDR2 YENEEA. The chain's CDR3 is CASSDRTDTQYF. CDR3 coding DNA: TGTGCCAGCAGCGATAGGACAGATACGCAGTATTTT.

The rearrangement links TRBV3-1 to TRBJ2-4; D remains ambiguous. V shed 2 bases and J shed 3 bases, with 8 bases lying between them. The CDR3 contains 14 residues. Germline V lookup: CDR1 LGHDT, CDR2 YNNKEL (reference sequence). CDR3 loop: CASSQSQVKNIQYF. CDR3 nucleotides: TGTGCCAGCAGCCAATCGCAGGTCAAAAACATTCAGTACTTC.

This clonotype occurred many times. The V call is TRBV3-1, the J call TRBJ1-5; tentatively, D is TRBD1 (5 bases). Per the germline V gene, CDR1 is LGHDT and CDR2 is YNNKEL (reference sequence). Trimming shortened V by 6 bases and J by 5 bases, and 8 bases separated the two germline ends. The CDR3 covers 12 residues. The CDR3 here is CASRQGDQPQHF. DNA of the CDR3: TGTGCCAGCAGGCAGGGCGATCAGCCCCAGCATTTT.

In this sample, this clonotype turned up many times. The V and J genes are TRBV21-1 and TRBJ2-7. TRBV21-1 is annotated as a pseudogene. The CDR3 contains 15 residues. This CDR3 is CASSTRLHPTYEQYF. The CDR3 DNA reads TGTGCCAGCAGCACGAGACTGCACCCCACCTACGAGCAGTACTTC.

The V and J genes are TRBV7-9 and TRBJ2-1; 7 bases map to TRBD2. V shed 5 bases, J shed 8 bases, and the junction held 12 bases outside the gene matches. The CDR3 is made up of 15 amino acids. Germline lookup yields CDR1 SEHNR and CDR2 FQNEAQ (reference sequence). CDR3 coding DNA: TGTGCCAGCAGCCGGTGGAGCGGGGATGTGGATGAGCAGTTCTTC. Its protein product is CASSRWSGDVDEQFF.

The rearrangement links TRBV4-1 to TRBJ2-7; perhaps TRBD2 as D (6 bases). This CDR3 has 16 amino acids. The V gene lost 3 bases and the J gene lost 0 bases, with 15 bases spanning the gap. Germline CDR1 is MGHRA and CDR2 is YSYEKL. CDR3 residues: CASSQGSSGRSYEQYF. The CDR3 DNA follows: TGCGCCAGCAGCCAGGGGTCGAGCGGGCGCTCCTACGAGCAGTACTTC.

The rearrangement links TRBV27 to TRBJ2-5; tentatively, D is TRBD2 (6 bases). The germline V and J ends were trimmed by 8 bases and 0 bases, with 16 bases remaining between them. The CDR3 runs 15 residues. Germline lookup yields CDR1 MNHEY and CDR2 SMNVEV (reference sequence). CDR3 bases: TGTGCCAGCCTAAAGGCTGGCGGGAACCAAGAGACCCAGTACTTC. It yields the protein CASLKAGGNQETQYF.

This clonotype was observed a handful of times. The chain carries TRBV2 and TRBJ2-4, with D perhaps matching TRBD1 (6 bases). V lost 6 bases and J 5 bases, leaving 20 bases between the germline ends. CDR1 and CDR2 from the germline V gene are SNHLY and FYNNEI. The CDR3 consists of 16 residues. In nucleotides, the CDR3 is TGTGCCAGCAGCGAAAGATTAGGGGGTGGGGAAAACATTCAGTACTTC. The encoded protein is CASSERLGGGENIQYF.

This clonotype was counted at least ten times. The V gene is TRBV29-1, the J gene TRBJ2-1; 11 nucleotides line up with TRBD2. V gave up 1 base and J gave up 0 bases; unmatched junction bases: 2. The CDR3 covers 16 residues. Germline V gene lookup returns CDR1 SQVTM and CDR2 ANQGSEA. The DNA for the CDR3 is TGCAGCGTTGAAGCGGGACTAGCGGACTCCTACAATGAGCAGTTCTTC. It translates to CSVEAGLADSYNEQFF.

The table lists this clonotype with many counts. The chain employs TRBV6-2 or TRBV6-3 and TRBJ2-2; D possibly uses TRBD1 or TRBD2 (6 bases each). The germline V gene encodes CDR1 MNHEY and CDR2 SVGEGT. This CDR3 spans 15 amino acids. Trimming took 2 bases from V and 12 from J, leaving 19 bases between them. The CDR3 here is CASSYPATRGVKLFF. The CDR3 nucleotides read TGTGCCAGCAGTTACCCGGCAACTAGGGGGGTGAAGCTGTTTTTT.

The chain employs TRBV6-2 or TRBV6-3 and TRBJ2-7; TRBD2 matches 11 bases. This CDR3 has 15 residues. With V trimmed by 7 bases and J by 4 bases, 9 bases remained unmatched. From germline, CDR1 is MNHEY and CDR2 SVGEGT. CDR3 residues: CASNIVAGGRYEQYF. In DNA, the CDR3 is TGTGCCAGCAATATCGTAGCGGGAGGGAGGTACGAGCAGTACTTC.